This T cell receptor beta chain was sequenced for a study of T cell changes during pregnancy in multiple sclerosis. Profiling relied on immunoSEQ multiplex PCR, and the TCRdb table lists in-frame clones only, not all of them. The sample yields 84,000 or so clones, approximately 94% seen once. J gave up 5 bases and V 0 bases, and 0 bases lay outside the gene matches. The germline CDR1 and CDR2 sequences are KGHSH and LQKENI. There are 14 residues in the CDR3. This clone was seen just once. The source material was peripheral blood, sampled in the third trimester of pregnancy. This chain uses TRBV18 with TRBJ2-2; TRBD2 agrees at 7 bases. The receptor comes from a female donor with multiple sclerosis, enrolled in a pregnancy study. The CDR3 region is CASSPPGGTGELFF. CDR3 bases: TGTGCCAGCTCACCACCGGGAGGGACCGGGGAGCTGTTTTTT.